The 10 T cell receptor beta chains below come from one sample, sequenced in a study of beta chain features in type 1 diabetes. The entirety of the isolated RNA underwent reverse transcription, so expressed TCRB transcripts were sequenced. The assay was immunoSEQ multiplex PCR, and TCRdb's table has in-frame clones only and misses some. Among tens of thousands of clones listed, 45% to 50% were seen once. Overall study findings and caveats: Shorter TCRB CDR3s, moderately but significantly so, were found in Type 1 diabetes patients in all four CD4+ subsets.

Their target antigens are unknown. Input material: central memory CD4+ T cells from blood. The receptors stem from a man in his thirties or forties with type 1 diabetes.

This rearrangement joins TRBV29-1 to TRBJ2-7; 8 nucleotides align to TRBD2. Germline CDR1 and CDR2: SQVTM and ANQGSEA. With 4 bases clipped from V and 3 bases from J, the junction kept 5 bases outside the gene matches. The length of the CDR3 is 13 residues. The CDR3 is CSVAGSGDYEQYF. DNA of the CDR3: TGCAGCGTTGCGGGTAGCGGGGACTACGAGCAGTACTTC.

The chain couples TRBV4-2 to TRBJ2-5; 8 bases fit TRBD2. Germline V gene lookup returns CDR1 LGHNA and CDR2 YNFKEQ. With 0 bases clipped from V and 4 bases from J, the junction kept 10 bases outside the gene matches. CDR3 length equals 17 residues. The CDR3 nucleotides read TGTGCCAGCAGCCAAGATACGATAAGCGGGAGTGTAGAGACCCAGTACTTC. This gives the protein CASSQDTISGSVETQYF.

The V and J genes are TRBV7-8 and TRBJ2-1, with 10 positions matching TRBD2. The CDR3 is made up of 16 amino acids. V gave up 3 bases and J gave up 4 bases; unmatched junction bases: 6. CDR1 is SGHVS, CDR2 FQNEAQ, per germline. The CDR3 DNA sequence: TGTGCCAGCAGCTTGAGTTCAGCGGGAGGGTACAATGAGCAGTTCTTC. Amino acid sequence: CASSLSSAGGYNEQFF.

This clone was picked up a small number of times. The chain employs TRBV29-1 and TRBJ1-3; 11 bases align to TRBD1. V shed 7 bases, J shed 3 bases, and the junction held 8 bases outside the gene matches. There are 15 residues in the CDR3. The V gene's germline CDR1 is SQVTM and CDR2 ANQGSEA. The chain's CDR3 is CSATRTGGYGNTIYF. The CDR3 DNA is TGCAGCGCCACCCGGACAGGGGGCTATGGAAACACCATATATTTT. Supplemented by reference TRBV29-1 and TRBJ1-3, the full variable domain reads SAVISQKPSRDICQRGTSLTIQCQVDSQVTMMFWYRQQPGQSLTLIATANQGSEATYESGFVIDKFPISRPNLTFSTLTVSNMSPEDSSIYLCSATRTGGYGNTIYFGEGSWLTVV.

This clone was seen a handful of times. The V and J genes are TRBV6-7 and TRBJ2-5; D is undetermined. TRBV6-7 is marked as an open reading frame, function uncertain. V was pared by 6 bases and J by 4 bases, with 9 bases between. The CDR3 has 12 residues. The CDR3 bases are TGTGCCAGCAGAATTATCGGAGAGACCCAGTACTTC. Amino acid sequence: CASRIIGETQYF.

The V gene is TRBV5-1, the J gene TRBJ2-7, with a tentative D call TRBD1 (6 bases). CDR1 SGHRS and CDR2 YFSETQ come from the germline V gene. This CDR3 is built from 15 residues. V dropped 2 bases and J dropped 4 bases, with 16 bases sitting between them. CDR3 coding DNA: TGCGCCAGCAGCTTAGATCAGGGGAAGAGGTACGAGCAGTACTTC. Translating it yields CASSLDQGKRYEQYF.

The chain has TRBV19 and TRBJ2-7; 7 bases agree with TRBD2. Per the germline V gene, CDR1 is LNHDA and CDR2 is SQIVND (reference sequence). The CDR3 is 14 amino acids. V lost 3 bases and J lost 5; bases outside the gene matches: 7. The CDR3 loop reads CASSMGRSGDEQYF. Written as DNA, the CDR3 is TGTGCCAGTAGTATGGGACGGAGCGGGGACGAGCAGTACTTC.

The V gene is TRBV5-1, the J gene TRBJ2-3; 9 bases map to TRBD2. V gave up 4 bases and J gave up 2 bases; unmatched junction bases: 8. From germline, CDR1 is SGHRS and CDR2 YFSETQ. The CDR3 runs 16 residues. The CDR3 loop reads CASSVSGGPYTDTQYF. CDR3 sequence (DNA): TGCGCCAGCAGCGTCAGCGGGGGGCCCTACACAGATACGCAGTATTTT.

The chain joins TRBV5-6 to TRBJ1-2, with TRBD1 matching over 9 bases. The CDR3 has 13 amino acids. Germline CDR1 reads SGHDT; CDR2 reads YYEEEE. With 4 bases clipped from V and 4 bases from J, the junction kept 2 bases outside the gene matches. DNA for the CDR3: TGTGCCAGCAGCGCACAGGGGGCCTATGGCTACACCTTC. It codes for CASSAQGAYGYTF. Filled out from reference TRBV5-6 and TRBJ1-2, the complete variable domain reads DAGVTQSPTHLIKTRGQQVTLRCSPKSGHDTVSWYQQALGQGPQFIFQYYEEEERQRGNFPDRFSGHQFPNYSSELNVNALLLGDSALYLCASSAQGAYGYTFGSGTRLTVV.

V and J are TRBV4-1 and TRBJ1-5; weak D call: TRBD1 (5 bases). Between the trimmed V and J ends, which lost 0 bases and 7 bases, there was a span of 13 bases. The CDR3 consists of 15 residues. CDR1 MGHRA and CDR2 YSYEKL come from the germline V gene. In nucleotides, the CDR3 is TGCGCCAGCAGCCAAGATCGGACGGGGGGGCAGCCCCAGCATTTT. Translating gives CASSQDRTGGQPQHF.